The 19 T cell receptor beta chains below were found in one sample sequenced in a study of T cells in Graves' hyperthyroidism and ophthalmopathy. From RNA transcripts, TCR beta CDR3 regions were amplified. The HTBI primer set served for first-round RT-PCR of the TCR CDR3. TCRdb re-analysed the multiplex PCR reads in MiXCR, keeping a single row per CDR3 protein. The table shows 150,000 to 200,000 distinct CDR3 sequences, with about 9.4% occurring only once. Input material: blood. Receptors were obtained from a woman aged 18 to 35 with Graves' hyperthyroidism that later progressed to Graves' ophthalmopathy.

The V gene is TRBV5-4, the J gene TRBJ1-1; no clear D gene. CDR3 length: 15 amino acids. From germline, CDR1 is SGHNT and CDR2 YYREEE (reference sequence). V was pared by 1 base and J by 4 bases, with 14 bases between. The CDR3 loop is CASSLYREMSTEAFF. CDR3 DNA: TGTGCCAGCAGCTTGTATCGGGAAATGAGCACTGAAGCTTTCTTT. Looking up the rest from reference TRBV5-4 and TRBJ1-1 gives the full variable domain: ETGVTQSPTHLIKTRGQQVTLRCSSQSGHNTVSWYQQALGQGPQFIFQYYREEENGRGNFPPRFSGLQFPNYSSELNVNALELDDSALYLCASSLYREMSTEAFFGQGTRLTVV.

Ten or more counts support this clonotype. The chain couples TRBV7-9 to TRBJ2-5, with TRBD1 identical over 7 bases. Trimming cost V 6 bases and J 2 bases; bases outside gene matches: 6. This CDR3 contains 14 residues. In germline, CDR1 is SEHNR, CDR2 FQNEAQ (reference sequence). The CDR3 spells CASSLGQLQETQYF. DNA of the CDR3: TGTGCCAGCAGTTTGGGACAGTTACAAGAGACCCAGTACTTC.

The rearrangement joins TRBV20-1 to TRBJ2-2; 8 bases agree with TRBD1. The length of the CDR3 is 15 residues. Per germline, CDR1 DFQATT and CDR2 SNEGSKA (reference sequence). With V trimmed by 3 bases and J by 1 base, 4 bases remained unmatched. In nucleotides, the CDR3 is TGCAGTGCTAGCACCGGGACAGGGAACACCGGGGAGCTGTTTTTT. Translating gives CSASTGTGNTGELFF.

In this sample, this clonotype turned up many times. This chain links TRBV10-3 with TRBJ2-1, with TRBD2 as a possible D gene (5 bases). The CDR3 has 15 amino acids. Deletions cut 0 bases from V and 7 bases from J, with 13 bases between. Germline V gives CDR1 ENHRY, CDR2 SYGVKD. The CDR3 reads CAISESTLRGNEQFF. CDR3 DNA sequence: TGTGCCATCAGTGAGTCGACTCTTCGAGGGAATGAGCAGTTCTTC.

This clonotype was seen at least ten times. This rearrangement joins TRBV27 to TRBJ2-7; D is possibly TRBD2 (6 bases). This CDR3 region has 17 residues. V was cut by 2 bases and J by 6 bases, with 23 bases left in between. Germline V lookup: CDR1 MNHEY, CDR2 SMNVEV (reference sequence). CDR3 sequence: CASSLRGAAGSSSEQYF. The DNA for the CDR3 is TGTGCCAGCAGTTTAAGGGGCGCGGCGGGATCTTCTAGCGAGCAGTACTTC.

This clonotype came up many times. This chain links TRBV2 with TRBJ1-2, with no clear D. Germline loops: CDR1 SNHLY, CDR2 FYNNEI. V was clipped by 1 base and J by 1 base, with 13 bases between them. The CDR3 spans 16 residues. The CDR3 loop reads CASSEEGGQNNYGYTF. CDR3 DNA: TGTGCCAGCAGTGAAGAAGGAGGGCAGAATAACTATGGCTACACCTTC.

The table lists this clonotype with a few counts. The V gene is TRBV7-8, the J gene TRBJ2-1; 10 bases are shared with TRBD2. J gave up 2 bases and V 1 base, and 8 bases lay outside the gene matches. Germline loops: CDR1 SGHVS, CDR2 FQNEAQ. The CDR3 consists of 18 residues. CDR3 coding DNA: TGTGCCAGCAGCTTAGGTTCTAGCGGGAGTAGCCCCTACAATGAGCAGTTCTTC. Translating it yields CASSLGSSGSSPYNEQFF.

In its sample, this clonotype was seen many times. V is TRBV12-3 or TRBV12-4 and J is TRBJ2-3; tentatively, D is TRBD2 (7 bases). V lost 0 bases and J lost 4, with 11 bases in between. The CDR3 is 15 residues long. This CDR3 is CASSLAGGLADTQYF. CDR3 nucleotide sequence: TGTGCCAGCAGTTTAGCGGGGGGGCTTGCAGATACGCAGTATTTT.

This clonotype showed up many times. V usage is TRBV27 and J usage is TRBJ2-7, with 9 bases matching TRBD1. V was clipped by 4 bases and J by 9 bases; unmatched bases: 4. This CDR3 has 12 residues. Germline CDR1 reads MNHEY; CDR2 reads SMNVEV (reference sequence). CDR3 nucleotides: TGTGCCAGCAGTTCGGACAGGGGAGCGCAGTACTTC. Its translation is CASSSDRGAQYF.

This clonotype was detected many times. The rearrangement uses TRBV5-1 and TRBJ1-5; perhaps TRBD1 as D (6 bases). The CDR3 has 15 amino acids. The germline V gene has CDR1 SGHRS and CDR2 YFSETQ. Trimming stripped 0 bases from V and 3 bases from J, with 10 bases between. This CDR3 reads CASSLVGGPNQPQHF. DNA of the CDR3: TGCGCCAGCAGCTTGGTCGGGGGGCCCAATCAGCCCCAGCATTTT.

This clonotype was counted ten times or more. The genes are TRBV19 and TRBJ1-2, with 8 positions matching TRBD1. The CDR3 loop spans 14 amino acids. CDR1 and CDR2 from the germline V gene are LNHDA and SQIVND (reference sequence). Germline trimming cut 4 bases from V and 8 bases from J; bases unmatched to any gene: 9. CDR3 in DNA: TGTGCCAGTAGTACTTCCCAGACAGGGGCCGGCTACACCTTC. This translates into CASSTSQTGAGYTF.

The table lists this clonotype with many counts. The rearrangement uses TRBV30 and TRBJ1-3; tentatively, D is TRBD1 (5 bases). V was cut by 7 bases and J by 2 bases, with 24 bases left in between. This CDR3 spans 17 amino acids. In germline, CDR1 is GTSNPN, CDR2 SVGIG (reference sequence). CDR3 sequence: CAFSRAPRSVAGNTIYF. CDR3 coding DNA: TGTGCCTTCTCCAGGGCCCCCCGGTCTGTAGCTGGAAACACCATATATTTT.

This clonotype was detected ten times or more. The CDR3 DNA reads TGTGCCAGCAGCCTAACCCCAACAGGGTCGGGCGAGCAGTACTTC. Its translation is CASSLTPTGSGEQYF. V gene TRBV13 combines with J gene TRBJ2-7, with D possibly TRBD1 on 6 matching bases. Trimming left V 5 bases short and J 6 bases short, with 20 bases between. Per the germline V gene, CDR1 is PRHDT and CDR2 is FYEKMQ (reference sequence). The CDR3 is 15 amino acids.

This clonotype was counted many times. V gene TRBV30 combines with J gene TRBJ2-3, with TRBD2 identical over 16 bases. Trimming at V came to 4 bases and at J to 4 bases, leaving 5 bases not matched to a gene. The length of the CDR3 is 16 residues. CDR1 GTSNPN and CDR2 SVGIG come from the germline V gene (reference sequence). The CDR3 loop reads CAWIPGTSGGADTQYF. The CDR3 region has the DNA TGTGCCTGGATTCCCGGGACTAGCGGGGGGGCAGATACGCAGTATTTT.

This clonotype was counted many times. The V call is TRBV28, the J call TRBJ2-6, with 7 bases aligning to TRBD1. Trimming at V came to 8 bases and at J to 13 bases, leaving 5 bases not matched to a gene. CDR1 is MDHEN and CDR2 is SYDVKM in the germline V gene. This CDR3 is built from 11 residues. For the CDR3, the DNA is TGTGCCAGCGCCCCAGGGGGAGTCCTGACTTTC. It translates to CASAPGGVLTF. The complete variable domain, with remaining parts taken from reference TRBV28 and TRBJ2-6, reads DVKVTQSSRYLVKRTGEKVFLECVQDMDHENMFWYRQDPGLGLRLIYFSYDVKMKEKGDIPEGYSVSREKKERFSLILESASTNQTSMYLCASAPGGVLTFGAGSRLTVL.

This clonotype was picked up many times. This chain joins TRBV7-3 and TRBJ2-3, with D maybe TRBD2 (5 bases). Trimming cost V 4 bases and J 0 bases, with 11 bases left between them. Germline-derived CDR1 and CDR2 are SGHTA and FQGTGA. The CDR3 sequence is 15 residues long. CDR3 in DNA: TGTGCCAGCAGCTCCGCGGGCTTGAGCACAGATACGCAGTATTTT. It yields the protein CASSSAGLSTDTQYF. Full variable domain (missing parts from reference TRBV7-3 and TRBJ2-3): GAGVSQTPSNKVTEKGKYVELRCDPISGHTALYWYRQSLGQGPEFLIYFQGTGAADDSGLPNDRFFAVRPEGSVSTLKIQRTERGDSAVYLCASSSAGLSTDTQYFGPGTRLTVL.

This clonotype appeared many times. The V and J genes are TRBV18 and TRBJ2-3; 7 bases are a match to TRBD2. Trimming took 1 base from V and 3 from J; bases not matched to a gene: 4. CDR1 is KGHSH and CDR2 is LQKENI in the germline V gene. The CDR3 is 15 residues long. CDR3 protein: CASSPQGLRTDTQYF. CDR3 DNA: TGTGCCAGCTCACCACAGGGACTACGGACAGATACGCAGTATTTT.

This clonotype was counted many times. The gene calls are TRBV27 and TRBJ2-7; the match to TRBD2 covers 7 bases. The CDR3 runs to 16 residues. Germline CDR1 and CDR2: MNHEY and SMNVEV (reference sequence). Losses at the gene ends were 2 bases for V and 1 base for J; bases not matched to a gene: 8. This chain's CDR3 is CASSLRGSGVSYEQYF. The CDR3 DNA reads as TGTGCCAGCAGTTTAAGAGGGAGCGGGGTATCCTACGAGCAGTACTTC.

This clonotype has a count of ten or more. The rearrangement links TRBV29-1 to TRBJ2-7, with TRBD1 matching 9 bases. CDR1 is SQVTM and CDR2 is ANQGSEA in the germline V gene. This CDR3 region has 14 residues. The J segment lost 6 bases and the V segment lost 2 bases, leaving 8 bases of the junction unmatched. Written as DNA, the CDR3 is TGCAGCGTTGAATTTGGGACAGGGATTGGCGAGCAGTACTTC. It translates to CSVEFGTGIGEQYF.